The rows below give T cell receptor beta chains drawn from one sample of a study of graft-versus-host responses after intestinal transplantation. Profiling relied on immunoSEQ multiplex PCR, and the TCRdb table lists in-frame clones only, not all of them. The table records some 8,000 clones, approximately 81% of them present only once. Sequencing was performed on ileum tissue, taken 220 to 230 days after intestinal transplant. The receptors come from a human patient who received an intestinal transplant, so some T cells may come from the graft donor. CDR3s include the opening cysteine and the closing phenylalanine or tryptophan. The D gene is left open where the match is weak. Clone size is not always given. Where it is, it says once, few, many or a class for expanded clones.

clone_size j_call v_call d_call cdr3_nt cdr3_aa
few TRBJ1-1 TRBV5-6 TRBD1 TGTGCCAGCAGCATCTACAGGGGGTATCTAGCCCTCGGTGAAGCTTTCTTT CASSIYRGYLALGEAFF
NA TRBJ2-7 TRBV6-6 NA TGTGCCAGCAGTTACTCGTTAGTAGTCGACTACGAGCAGTACTTC CASSYSLVVDYEQYF
NA TRBJ2-7 TRBV4-3 NA TGCGCCAGCAGCCAAGACCAGGGTAACTACGAGCAGTACTTC CASSQDQGNYEQYF
NA TRBJ1-2 TRBV10-2 TRBD1 TGCGCCAGCAGTGAGTCGGGGGGACAGGCACACTATGGCTACACCTTC CASSESGGQAHYGYTF
NA TRBJ2-3 TRBV5-1 TRBD1 TGCGCCAGCAGCTGGGGAGGCGGACAGGGGTATTTT CASSWGGGQGYF
NA TRBJ1-4 TRBV10-2 NA TGCGCCAGCAGTGGACATTCAACTAATGAAAAACTGTTTTTT CASSGHSTNEKLFF
NA TRBJ1-3 TRBV19 TRBD1 TGTGCCAGTAGTATAGTGGCGGGGACAGCCGGAAACACCATATATTTT CASSIVAGTAGNTIYF
NA TRBJ2-7 TRBV9 NA TGTGCCAGTTCCAGGGGGACTCATACCTACGAGCAGTACTTC CASSRGTHTYEQYF
NA TRBJ1-2 TRBV6-1 TRBD1 TGTGCCAGCAGTGAAGCCGGGACAGGGGGCTATGGCTACACCTTC CASSEAGTGGYGYTF
NA TRBJ1-5 TRBV19 TRBD1 TGTGCCAGTACGAGGACAGGGGGCAATCAGCCCCAGCATTTT CASTRTGGNQPQHF
medium-sized TRBJ2-1 TRBV9 TRBD1 TGTGCCAGCAGCGTAGGAGGGACAGGGCCACAACTGAGCTCCTACAATGAGCAGTTCTTC CASSVGGTGPQLSSYNEQFF